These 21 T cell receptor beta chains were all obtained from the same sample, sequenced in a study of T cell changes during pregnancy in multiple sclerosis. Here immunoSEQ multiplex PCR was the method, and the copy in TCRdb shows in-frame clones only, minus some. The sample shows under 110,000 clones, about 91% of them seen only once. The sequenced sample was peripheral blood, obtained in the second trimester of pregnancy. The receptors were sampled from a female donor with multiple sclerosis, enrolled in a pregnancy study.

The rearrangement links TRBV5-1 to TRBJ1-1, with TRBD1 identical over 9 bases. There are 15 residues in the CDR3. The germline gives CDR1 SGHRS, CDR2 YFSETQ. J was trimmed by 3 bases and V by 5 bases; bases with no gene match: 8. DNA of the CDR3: TGCGCCAGCAGGCTGCCGGGACAGGGAGACACTGAAGCTTTCTTT. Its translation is CASRLPGQGDTEAFF.

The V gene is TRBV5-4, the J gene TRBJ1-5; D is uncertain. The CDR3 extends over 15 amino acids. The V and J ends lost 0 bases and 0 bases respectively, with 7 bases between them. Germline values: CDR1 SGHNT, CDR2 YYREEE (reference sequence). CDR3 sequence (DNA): TGTGCCAGCAGCTTGGGAGGGAATAGCAATCAGCCCCAGCATTTT. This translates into CASSLGGNSNQPQHF.

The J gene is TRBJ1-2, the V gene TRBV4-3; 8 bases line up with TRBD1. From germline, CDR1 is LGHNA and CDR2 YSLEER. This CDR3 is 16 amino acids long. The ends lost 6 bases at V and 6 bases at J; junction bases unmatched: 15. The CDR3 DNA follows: TGCGCCAGCAGTCAGGACAGGGACGTATCTGGAGATGGCTACACCTTC. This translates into CASSQDRDVSGDGYTF.

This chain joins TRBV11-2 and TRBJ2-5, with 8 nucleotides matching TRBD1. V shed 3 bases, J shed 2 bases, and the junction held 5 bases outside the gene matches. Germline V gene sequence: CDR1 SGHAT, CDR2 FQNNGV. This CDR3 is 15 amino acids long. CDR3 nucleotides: TGTGCCAGCAGCTTTCAACAGGGGGGACAAGAGACCCAGTACTTC. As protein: CASSFQQGGQETQYF.

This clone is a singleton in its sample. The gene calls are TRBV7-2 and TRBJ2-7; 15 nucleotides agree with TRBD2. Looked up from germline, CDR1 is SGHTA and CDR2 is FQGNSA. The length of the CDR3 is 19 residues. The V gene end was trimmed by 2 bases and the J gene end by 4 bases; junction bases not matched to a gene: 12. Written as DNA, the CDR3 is TGTGCCAGCAGCTTACGACACCTAGCCGGGACTAGCGGGAGGTACGAGCAGTACTTC. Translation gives CASSLRHLAGTSGRYEQYF.

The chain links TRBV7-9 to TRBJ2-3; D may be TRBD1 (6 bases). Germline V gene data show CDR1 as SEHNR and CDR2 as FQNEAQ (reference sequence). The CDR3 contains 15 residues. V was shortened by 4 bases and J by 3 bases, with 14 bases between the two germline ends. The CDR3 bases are TGTGCCAGCAGCTCAACCACAGGGTTGACAGATACGCAGTATTTT. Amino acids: CASSSTTGLTDTQYF.

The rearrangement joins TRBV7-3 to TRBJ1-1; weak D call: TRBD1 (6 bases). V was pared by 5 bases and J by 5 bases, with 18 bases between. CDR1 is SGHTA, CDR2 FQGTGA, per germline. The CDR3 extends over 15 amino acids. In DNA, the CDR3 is TGTGCCAGCAGCCCCTCCCCAGGGGCTAGGACTGAAGCTTTCTTT. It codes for CASSPSPGARTEAFF.

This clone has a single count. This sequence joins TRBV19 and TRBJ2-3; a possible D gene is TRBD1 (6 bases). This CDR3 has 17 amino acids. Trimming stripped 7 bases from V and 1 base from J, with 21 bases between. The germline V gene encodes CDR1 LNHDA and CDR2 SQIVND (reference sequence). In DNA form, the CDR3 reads TGTGCCAGTACCCGTTGGGGGCTACAATACCGCACAGATACGCAGTATTTT. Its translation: CASTRWGLQYRTDTQYF.

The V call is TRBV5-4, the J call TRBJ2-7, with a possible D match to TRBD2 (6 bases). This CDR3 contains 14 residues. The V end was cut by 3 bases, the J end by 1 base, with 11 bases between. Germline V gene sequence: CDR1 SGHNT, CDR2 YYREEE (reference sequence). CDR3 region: CASSSRDGSYEQYF. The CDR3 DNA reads TGTGCCAGCAGCTCGCGGGACGGTTCCTACGAGCAGTACTTC.

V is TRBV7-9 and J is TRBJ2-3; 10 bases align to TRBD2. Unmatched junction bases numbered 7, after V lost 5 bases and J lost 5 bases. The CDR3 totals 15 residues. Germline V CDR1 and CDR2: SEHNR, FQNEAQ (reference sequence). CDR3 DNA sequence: TGTGCCAGCAGCCGAAGCGGGAGGGGGGGAGATACGCAGTATTTT. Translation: CASSRSGRGGDTQYF.

Here the CDR3 reads CASSPTWTSGVEQYF. In DNA, the CDR3 is TGTGCCAGCAGCCCCACCTGGACTAGCGGAGTGGAGCAGTACTTC. The chain employs TRBV7-2 and TRBJ2-7; 10 bases are a match to TRBD2. The CDR3 is made up of 15 amino acids. Germline V gene sequence: CDR1 SGHTA, CDR2 FQGNSA. Trimming cost V 5 bases and J 7 bases; bases outside gene matches: 11.

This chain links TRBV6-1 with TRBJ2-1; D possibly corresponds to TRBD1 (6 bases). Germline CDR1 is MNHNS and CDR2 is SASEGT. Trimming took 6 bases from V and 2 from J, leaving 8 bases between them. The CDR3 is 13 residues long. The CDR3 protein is CASRQGPYNEQFF. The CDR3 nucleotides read TGTGCCAGCAGACAGGGCCCCTACAATGAGCAGTTCTTC.

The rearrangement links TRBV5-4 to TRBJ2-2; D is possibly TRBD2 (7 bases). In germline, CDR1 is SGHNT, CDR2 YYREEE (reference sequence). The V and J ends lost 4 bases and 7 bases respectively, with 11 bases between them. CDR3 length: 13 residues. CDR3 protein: CASSLGGGGELFF. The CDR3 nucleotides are TGTGCCAGCAGCCTAGGGGGGGGCGGGGAGCTGTTTTTT.

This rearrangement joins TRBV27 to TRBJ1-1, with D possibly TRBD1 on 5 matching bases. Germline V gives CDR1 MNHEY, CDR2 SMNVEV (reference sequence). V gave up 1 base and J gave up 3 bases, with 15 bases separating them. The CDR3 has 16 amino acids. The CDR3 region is CASSLLPWGGDTEAFF. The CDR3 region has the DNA TGTGCCAGCAGTTTATTGCCCTGGGGAGGGGACACTGAAGCTTTCTTT.

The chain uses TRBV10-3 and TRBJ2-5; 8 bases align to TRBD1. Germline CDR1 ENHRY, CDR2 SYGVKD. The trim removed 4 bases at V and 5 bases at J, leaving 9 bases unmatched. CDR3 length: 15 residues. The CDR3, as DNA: TGTGCCATCAGTGCTGGACAGGGTGTATTGGAGACCCAGTACTTC. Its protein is CAISAGQGVLETQYF.

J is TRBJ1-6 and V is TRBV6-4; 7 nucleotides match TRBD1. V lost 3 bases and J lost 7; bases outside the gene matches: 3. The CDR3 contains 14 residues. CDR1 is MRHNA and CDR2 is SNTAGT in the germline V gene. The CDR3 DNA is TGTGCCAGCAGTGAATCACAGGGGAATTCACCCCTCCACTTT. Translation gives CASSESQGNSPLHF.

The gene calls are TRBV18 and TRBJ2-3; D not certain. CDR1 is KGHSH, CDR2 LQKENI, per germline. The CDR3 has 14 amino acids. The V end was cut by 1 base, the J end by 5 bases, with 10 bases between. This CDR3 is CASSPRANVDTQYF. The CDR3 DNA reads TGTGCCAGCTCACCACGGGCTAACGTAGATACGCAGTATTTT.

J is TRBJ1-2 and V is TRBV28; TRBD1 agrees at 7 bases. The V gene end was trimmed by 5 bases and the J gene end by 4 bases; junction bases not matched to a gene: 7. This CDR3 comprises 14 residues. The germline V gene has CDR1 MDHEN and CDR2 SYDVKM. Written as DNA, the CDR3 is TGTGCCAGCAGTGCCGAGACAGGGACCTATGGCTACACCTTC. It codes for CASSAETGTYGYTF.

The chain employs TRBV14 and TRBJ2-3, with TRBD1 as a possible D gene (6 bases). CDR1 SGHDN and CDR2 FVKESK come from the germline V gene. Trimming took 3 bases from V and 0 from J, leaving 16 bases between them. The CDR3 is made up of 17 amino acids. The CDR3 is CASSHISGGRSTDTQYF. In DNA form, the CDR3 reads TGTGCCAGCAGCCACATTTCTGGGGGCAGAAGCACAGATACGCAGTATTTT. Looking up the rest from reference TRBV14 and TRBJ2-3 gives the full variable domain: EAGVTQFPSHSVIEKGQTVTLRCDPISGHDNLYWYRRVMGKEIKFLLHFVKESKQDESGMPNNRFLAERTGGTYSTLKVQPAELEDSGVYFCASSHISGGRSTDTQYFGPGTRLTVL.

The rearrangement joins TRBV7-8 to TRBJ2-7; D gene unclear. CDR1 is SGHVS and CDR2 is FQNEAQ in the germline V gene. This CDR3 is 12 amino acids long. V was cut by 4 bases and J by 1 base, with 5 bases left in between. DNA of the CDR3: TGTGCCAGCAGCTCAAATTCCTACGAGCAGTACTTC. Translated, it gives CASSSNSYEQYF.

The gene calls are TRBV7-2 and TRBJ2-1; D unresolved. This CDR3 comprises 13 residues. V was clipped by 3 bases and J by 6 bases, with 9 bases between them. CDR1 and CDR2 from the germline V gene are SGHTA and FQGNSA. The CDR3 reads CASSFFPFNEQFF. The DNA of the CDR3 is TGTGCCAGCAGCTTTTTCCCCTTCAATGAGCAGTTCTTC. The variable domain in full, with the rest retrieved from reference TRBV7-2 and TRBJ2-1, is GAGVSQSPSNKVTEKGKDVELRCDPISGHTALYWYRQSLGQGLEFLIYFQGNSAPDKSGLPSDRFSAERTGGSVSTLTIQRTQQEDSAVYLCASSFFPFNEQFFGPGTRLTVL.